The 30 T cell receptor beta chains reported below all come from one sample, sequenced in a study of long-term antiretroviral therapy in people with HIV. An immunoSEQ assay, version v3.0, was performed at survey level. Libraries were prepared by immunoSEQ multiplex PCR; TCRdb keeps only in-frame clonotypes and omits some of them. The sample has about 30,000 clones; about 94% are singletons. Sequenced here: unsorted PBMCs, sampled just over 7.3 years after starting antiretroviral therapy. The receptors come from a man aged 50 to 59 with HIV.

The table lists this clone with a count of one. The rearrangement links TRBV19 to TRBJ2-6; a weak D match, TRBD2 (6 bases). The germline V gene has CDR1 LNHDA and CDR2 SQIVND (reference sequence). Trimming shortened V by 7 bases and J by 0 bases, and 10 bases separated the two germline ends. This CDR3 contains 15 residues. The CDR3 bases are TGTGCCAGTACCTTCGGGGGCTCTGGGGCCAACGTCCTGACTTTC. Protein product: CASTFGGSGANVLTF. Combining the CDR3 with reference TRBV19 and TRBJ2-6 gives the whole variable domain DGGITQSPKYLFRKEGQNVTLSCEQNLNHDAMYWYRQDPGQGLRLIYYSQIVNDFQKGDIAEGYSVSREKKESFPLTVTSAQKNPTAFYLCASTFGGSGANVLTFGAGSRLTVL.

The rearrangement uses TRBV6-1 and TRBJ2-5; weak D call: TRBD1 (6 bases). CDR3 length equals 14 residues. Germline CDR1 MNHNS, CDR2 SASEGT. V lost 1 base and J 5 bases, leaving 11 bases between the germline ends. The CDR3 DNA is TGTGCCAGCAGTGAAGAACAGGGTTTTGAGACCCAGTACTTC. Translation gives CASSEEQGFETQYF.

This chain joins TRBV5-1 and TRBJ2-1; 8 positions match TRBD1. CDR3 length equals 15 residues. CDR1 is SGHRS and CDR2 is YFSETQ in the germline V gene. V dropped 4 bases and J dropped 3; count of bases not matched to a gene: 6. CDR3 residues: CASSGGTGLYNEQFF. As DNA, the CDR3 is TGCGCCAGCAGCGGTGGGACAGGTCTCTACAATGAGCAGTTCTTC.

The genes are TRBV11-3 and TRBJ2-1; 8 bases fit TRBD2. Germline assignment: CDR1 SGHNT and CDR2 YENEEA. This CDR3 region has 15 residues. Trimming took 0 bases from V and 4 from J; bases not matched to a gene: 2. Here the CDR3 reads CASSLDGGDYNEQFF. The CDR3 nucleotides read TGTGCCAGCAGCTTAGACGGGGGGGATTACAATGAGCAGTTCTTC.

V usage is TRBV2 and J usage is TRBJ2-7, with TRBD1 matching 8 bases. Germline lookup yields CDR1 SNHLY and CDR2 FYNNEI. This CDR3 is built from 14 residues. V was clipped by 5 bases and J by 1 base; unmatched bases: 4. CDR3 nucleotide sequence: TGTGCCAGCAGTAACCGGGACAGGTCCTACGAGCAGTACTTC. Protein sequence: CASSNRDRSYEQYF.

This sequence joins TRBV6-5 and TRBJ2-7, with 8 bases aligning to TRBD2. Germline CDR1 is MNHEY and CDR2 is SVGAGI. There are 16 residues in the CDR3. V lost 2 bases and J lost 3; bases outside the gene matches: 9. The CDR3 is CASSYRVAGLIYEQYF. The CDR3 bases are TGTGCCAGCAGTTACCGGGTAGCGGGATTGATCTACGAGCAGTACTTC.

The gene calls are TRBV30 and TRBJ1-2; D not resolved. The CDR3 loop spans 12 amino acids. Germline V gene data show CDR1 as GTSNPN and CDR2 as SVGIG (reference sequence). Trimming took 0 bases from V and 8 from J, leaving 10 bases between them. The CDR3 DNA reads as TGTGCCTGGAGTGTTGGGTCGCGGGGCTACACCTTC. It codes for CAWSVGSRGYTF.

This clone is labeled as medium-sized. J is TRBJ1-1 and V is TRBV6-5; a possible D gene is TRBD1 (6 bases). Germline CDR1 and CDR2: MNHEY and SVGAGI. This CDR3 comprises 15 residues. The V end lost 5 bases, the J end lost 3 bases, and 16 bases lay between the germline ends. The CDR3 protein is CASSLDSPEDTEAFF. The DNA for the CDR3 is TGTGCCAGCAGTCTGGACAGCCCAGAGGACACTGAAGCTTTCTTT.

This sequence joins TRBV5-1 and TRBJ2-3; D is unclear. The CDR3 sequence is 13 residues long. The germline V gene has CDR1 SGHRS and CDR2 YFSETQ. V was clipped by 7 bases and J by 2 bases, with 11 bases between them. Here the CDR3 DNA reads TGCGCCAGCGGATCGACATCCACAGATACGCAGTATTTT. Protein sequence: CASGSTSTDTQYF.

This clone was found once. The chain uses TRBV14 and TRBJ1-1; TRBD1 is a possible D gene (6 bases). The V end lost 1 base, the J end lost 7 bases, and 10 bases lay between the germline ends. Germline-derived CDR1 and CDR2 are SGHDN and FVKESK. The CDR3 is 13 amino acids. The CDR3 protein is CASSQGRTVEAFF. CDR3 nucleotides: TGTGCCAGCAGCCAAGGTAGGACAGTTGAAGCTTTCTTT.

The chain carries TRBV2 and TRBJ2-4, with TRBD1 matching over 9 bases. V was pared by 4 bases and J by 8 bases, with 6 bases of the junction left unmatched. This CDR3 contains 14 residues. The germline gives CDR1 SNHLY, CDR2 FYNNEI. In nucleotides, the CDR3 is TGTGCCAGCAGTGGCACAGGGGGCGATTACATTCAGTACTTC. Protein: CASSGTGGDYIQYF.

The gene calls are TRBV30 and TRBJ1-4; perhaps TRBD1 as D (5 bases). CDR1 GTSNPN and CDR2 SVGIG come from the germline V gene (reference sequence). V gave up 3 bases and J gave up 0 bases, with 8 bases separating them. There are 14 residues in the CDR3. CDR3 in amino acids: CAWSEGATNEKLFF. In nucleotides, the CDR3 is TGTGCCTGGAGCGAAGGGGCAACTAATGAAAAACTGTTTTTT.

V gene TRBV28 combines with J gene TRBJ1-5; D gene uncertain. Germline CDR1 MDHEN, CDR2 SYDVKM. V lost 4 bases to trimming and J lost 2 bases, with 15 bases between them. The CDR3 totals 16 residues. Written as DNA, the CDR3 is TGTGCCAGCAGTTACTCGACGGCCGGTGGCAATCAGCCCCAGCATTTT. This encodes CASSYSTAGGNQPQHF. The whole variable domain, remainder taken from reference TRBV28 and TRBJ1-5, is DVKVTQSSRYLVKRTGEKVFLECVQDMDHENMFWYRQDPGLGLRLIYFSYDVKMKEKGDIPEGYSVSREKKERFSLILESASTNQTSMYLCASSYSTAGGNQPQHFGDGTRLSIL.

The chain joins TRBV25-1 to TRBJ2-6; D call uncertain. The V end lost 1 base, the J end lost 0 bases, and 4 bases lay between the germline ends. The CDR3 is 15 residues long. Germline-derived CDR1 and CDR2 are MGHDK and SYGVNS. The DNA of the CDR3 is TGTGCCAGCAGTGAATGGAGCTCTGGGGCCAACGTCCTGACTTTC. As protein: CASSEWSSGANVLTF.

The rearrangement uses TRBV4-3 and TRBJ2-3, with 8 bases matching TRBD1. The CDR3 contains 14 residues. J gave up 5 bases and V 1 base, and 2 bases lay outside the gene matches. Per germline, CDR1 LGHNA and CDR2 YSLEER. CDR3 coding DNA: TGCGCCAGCAGCCAAGGTACAGGGGGAGATACGCAGTATTTT. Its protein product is CASSQGTGGDTQYF.

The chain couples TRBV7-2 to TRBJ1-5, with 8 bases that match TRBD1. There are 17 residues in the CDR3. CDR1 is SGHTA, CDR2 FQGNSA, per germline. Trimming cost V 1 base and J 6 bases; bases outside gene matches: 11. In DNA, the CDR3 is TGTGCCAGCAGCTTAGGACGGGTCGGACAGGGCTCTCAGCCCCAGCATTTT. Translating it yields CASSLGRVGQGSQPQHF.

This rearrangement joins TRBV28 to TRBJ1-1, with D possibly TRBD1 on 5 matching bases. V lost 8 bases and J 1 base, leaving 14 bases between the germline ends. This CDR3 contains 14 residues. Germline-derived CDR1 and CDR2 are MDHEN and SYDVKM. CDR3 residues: CASPGAGRNTEAFF. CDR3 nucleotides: TGTGCCAGCCCCGGGGCAGGGCGGAACACTGAAGCTTTCTTT.

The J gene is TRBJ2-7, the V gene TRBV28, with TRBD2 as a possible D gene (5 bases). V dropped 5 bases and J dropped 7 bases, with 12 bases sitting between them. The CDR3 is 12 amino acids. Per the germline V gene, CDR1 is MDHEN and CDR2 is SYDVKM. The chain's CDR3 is CASSENRGEQYF. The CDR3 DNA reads TGTGCCAGCAGTGAGAACCGGGGTGAGCAGTACTTC.

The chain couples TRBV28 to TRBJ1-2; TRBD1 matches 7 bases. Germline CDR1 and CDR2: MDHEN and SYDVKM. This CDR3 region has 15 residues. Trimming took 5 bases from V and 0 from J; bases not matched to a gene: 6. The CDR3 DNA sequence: TGTGCCAGCAGTCCCCGGGACAGAGCTAACTATGGCTACACCTTC. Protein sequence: CASSPRDRANYGYTF.

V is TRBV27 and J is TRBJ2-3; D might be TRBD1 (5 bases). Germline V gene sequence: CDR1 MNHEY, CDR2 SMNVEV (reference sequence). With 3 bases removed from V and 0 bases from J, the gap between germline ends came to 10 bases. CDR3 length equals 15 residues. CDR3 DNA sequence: TGTGCCAGCAGTTTGGGGCAGGGTAGCACAGATACGCAGTATTTT. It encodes CASSLGQGSTDTQYF.

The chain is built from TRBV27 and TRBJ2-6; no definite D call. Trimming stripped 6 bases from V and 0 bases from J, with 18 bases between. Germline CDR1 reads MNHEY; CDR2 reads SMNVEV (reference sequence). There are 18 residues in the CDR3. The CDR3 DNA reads TGTGCCAGCAGCCCGGATGCGGTGGCATACTCTGGGGCCAACGTCCTGACTTTC. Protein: CASSPDAVAYSGANVLTF.

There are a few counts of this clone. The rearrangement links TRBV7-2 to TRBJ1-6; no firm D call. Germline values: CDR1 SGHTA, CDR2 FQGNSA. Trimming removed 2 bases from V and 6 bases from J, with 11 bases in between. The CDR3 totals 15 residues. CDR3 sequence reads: CASSLLRASNSPLHF. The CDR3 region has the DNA TGTGCCAGCAGCTTACTCCGGGCCTCTAATTCACCCCTCCACTTT.

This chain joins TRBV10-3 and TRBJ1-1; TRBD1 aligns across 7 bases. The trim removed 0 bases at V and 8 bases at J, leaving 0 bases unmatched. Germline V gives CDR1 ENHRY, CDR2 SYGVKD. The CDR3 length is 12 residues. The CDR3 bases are TGTGCCATCAGTGAGTCGGGACAGGAAGCTTTCTTT. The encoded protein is CAISESGQEAFF.

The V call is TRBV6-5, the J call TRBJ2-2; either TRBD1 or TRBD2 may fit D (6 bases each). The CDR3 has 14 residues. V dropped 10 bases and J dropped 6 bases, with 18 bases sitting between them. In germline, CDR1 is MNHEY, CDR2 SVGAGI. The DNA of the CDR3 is TGTGCCATCTCACGATCGGGGGCCTCCGGGGAGCTGTTTTTT. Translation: CAISRSGASGELFF.

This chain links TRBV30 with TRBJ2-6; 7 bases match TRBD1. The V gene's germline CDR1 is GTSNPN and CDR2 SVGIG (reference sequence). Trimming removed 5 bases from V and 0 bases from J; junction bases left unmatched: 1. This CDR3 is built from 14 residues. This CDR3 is CAWAGGSGANVLTF. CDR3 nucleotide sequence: TGTGCCTGGGCAGGGGGCTCTGGGGCCAACGTCCTGACTTTC. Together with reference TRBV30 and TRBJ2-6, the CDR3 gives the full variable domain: SQTIHQWPATLVQPVGSPLSLECTVEGTSNPNLYWYRQAAGRGLQLLFYSVGIGQISSEVPQNLSASRPQDRQFILSSKKLLLSDSGFYLCAWAGGSGANVLTFGAGSRLTVL.

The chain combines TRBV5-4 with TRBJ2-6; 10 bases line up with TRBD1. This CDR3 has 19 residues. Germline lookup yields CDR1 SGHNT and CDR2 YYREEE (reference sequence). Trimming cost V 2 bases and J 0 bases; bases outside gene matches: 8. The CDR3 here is CASSFRQGAIFSGANVLTF. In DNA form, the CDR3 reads TGTGCCAGCAGCTTCAGACAGGGGGCCATCTTCTCTGGGGCCAACGTCCTGACTTTC.

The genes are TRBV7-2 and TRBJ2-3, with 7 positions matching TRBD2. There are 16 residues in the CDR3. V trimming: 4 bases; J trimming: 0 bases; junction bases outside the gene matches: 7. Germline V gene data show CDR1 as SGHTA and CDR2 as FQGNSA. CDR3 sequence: CASSSILASSTDTQYF. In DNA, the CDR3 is TGTGCCAGCAGCTCGATACTAGCGTCTAGCACAGATACGCAGTATTTT.

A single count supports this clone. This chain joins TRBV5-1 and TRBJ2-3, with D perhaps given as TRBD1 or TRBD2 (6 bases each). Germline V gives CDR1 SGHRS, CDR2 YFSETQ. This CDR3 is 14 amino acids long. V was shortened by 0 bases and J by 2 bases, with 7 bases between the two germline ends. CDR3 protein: CASSLGGATDTQYF. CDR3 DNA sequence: TGCGCCAGCAGCTTGGGGGGGGCCACAGATACGCAGTATTTT.

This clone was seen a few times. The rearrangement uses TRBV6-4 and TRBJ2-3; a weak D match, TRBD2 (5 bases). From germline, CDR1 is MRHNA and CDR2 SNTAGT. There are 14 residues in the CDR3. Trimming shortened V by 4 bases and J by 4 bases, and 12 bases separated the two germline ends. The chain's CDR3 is CASSADYTADTQYF. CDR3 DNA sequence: TGTGCCAGCAGTGCCGACTATACGGCAGATACGCAGTATTTT.

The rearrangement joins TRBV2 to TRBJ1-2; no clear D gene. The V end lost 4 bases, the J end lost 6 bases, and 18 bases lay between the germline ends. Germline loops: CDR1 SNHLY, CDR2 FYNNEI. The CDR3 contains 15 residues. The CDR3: CASSVSGPHFDGYTF. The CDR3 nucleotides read TGTGCCAGCAGTGTATCCGGGCCCCACTTCGATGGCTACACCTTC. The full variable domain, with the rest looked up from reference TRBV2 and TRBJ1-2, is EPEVTQTPSHQVTQMGQEVILRCVPISNHLYFYWYRQILGQKVEFLVSFYNNEISEKSEIFDDQFSVERPDGSNFTLKIRSTKLEDSAMYFCASSVSGPHFDGYTFGSGTRLTVV.